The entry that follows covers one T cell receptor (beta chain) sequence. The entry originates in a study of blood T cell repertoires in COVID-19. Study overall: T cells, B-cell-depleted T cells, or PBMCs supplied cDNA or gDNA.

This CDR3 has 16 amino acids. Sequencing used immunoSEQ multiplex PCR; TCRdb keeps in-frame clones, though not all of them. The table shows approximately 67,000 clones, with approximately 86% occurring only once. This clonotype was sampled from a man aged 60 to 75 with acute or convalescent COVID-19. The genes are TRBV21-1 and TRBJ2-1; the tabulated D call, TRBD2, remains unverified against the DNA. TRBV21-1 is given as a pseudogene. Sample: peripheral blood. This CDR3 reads CASSKVSRCRLGEQFF. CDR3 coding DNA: TGTGCCAGCAGCAAAGTGTCGAGGTGCCGGCTGGGTGAGCAGTTCTTC.